The present T cell receptor (beta chain) was sequenced within a study of T cells in Graves' hyperthyroidism and ophthalmopathy. TCR beta CDR3 regions were amplified from RNA. The HTBI primer set served for first-round RT-PCR of the TCR CDR3. Each CDR3 protein gets one entry after TCRdb re-called the multiplex PCR reads with MiXCR. The table shows about 640,000 distinct CDR3 sequences, with more than 14% occurring only once. V shed 0 bases, J shed 2 bases, and the junction held 5 bases outside the gene matches. The CDR3 spans 17 residues. CDR1 is SGDLS, CDR2 YYNGEE, per germline. What was sequenced was blood. This clonotype was obtained from a woman in her fifties or sixties with Graves' ophthalmopathy. The chain couples TRBV9 to TRBJ2-5, with 12 bases aligning to TRBD2. The CDR3 DNA sequence: TGTGCCAGCAGCGTAGGTCTAGCGGGAGGGGAGCAAGAGACCCAGTACTTC. Translated: CASSVGLAGGEQETQYF.